What follows describes a single T cell receptor (beta chain). Its specificity is unknown. The germline V gene encodes CDR1 MNHNS and CDR2 SASEGT. The CDR3 has 14 residues. V gave up 5 bases and J gave up 5 bases; unmatched junction bases: 5. This entry is derived from a study of beta chain features in type 1 diabetes. Findings of the study overall: Shorter TCRB CDR3s, moderately but significantly so, marked every one of the four CD4+ subsets in Type 1 diabetes patients.

The whole isolated RNA underwent reverse transcription, so sequencing captured expressed TCRB transcripts. Profiling relied on immunoSEQ multiplex PCR, and the TCRdb table lists in-frame clones only, not all of them. The top ten hold roughly 0.04% of the sample, which has over 650,000 clones, over 12% seen once. The source material was naive CD4+ T cells from blood. The origin of this receptor is a man aged 18-30 years with type 1 diabetes. This chain connects TRBV6-1 to TRBJ2-1; 8 bases align to TRBD2. This CDR3 reads CASSPPAGDNEQFF. In nucleotides, the CDR3 is TGTGCCAGCAGTCCCCCAGCGGGGGACAATGAGCAGTTCTTC.